This TCR beta chain was identified during a study of glioma-infiltrating T cells after dendritic cell vaccination listed by TCRdb under 2016. In the study overall: Of the 15 or so glioblastoma patients in the cohort, all drawn from Phase I and II dendritic cell vaccination trials, 9 were newly diagnosed and 6 had recurrent disease. The vaccine was prepared from monocyte-derived dendritic cells that were cultured for more than six days with IL-4 and GM-CSF and then pulsed overnight with autologous tumor lysate. TCR sequencing metrics, including TIL content and tumor-blood repertoire overlap, were correlated with survival after dendritic cell vaccination. Three intradermal dendritic cell vaccine injections were administered to patients at biweekly intervals in the arm below the axilla. Tumor-infiltrating lymphocyte content was quantified and tumor and blood repertoires were compared in dendritic cell-vaccinated glioblastoma patients by deep sequencing of TCR beta CDR3 regions. Between the early 2000s and the early 2010s, the patients were given dendritic cell vaccination pulsed with autologous tumor lysate. General findings and caveats noted by the study authors: No direct relationship between TCR clonality and survival was found, suggesting a diverse polyclonal response may matter. The cohort was small and heterogeneous, few patients had complete blood and tumor sets, and even fewer had initial-recurrent tumor pairs. After dendritic cell vaccination, a higher estimated pretreatment TIL content predicted longer time to progression and longer overall survival. The three-group TCR overlap response model was described as speculative and requiring prospective validation.

TCRB CDR3 regions were amplified from approximately 2 ug genomic DNA, or all available DNA if less, using the immunoSEQ assay. The multiplex PCR employed 60 forward primers targeting TCR V beta segments and 13 reverse primers targeting J beta segments. To estimate the number of reads per starting template, synthetic control templates were added to each sample at limiting dilution. The Illumina HiSeq System generated sequencing reads of 87 bp. The study's processing was this. PCR and sequencing errors were removed by merging closely related sequences with a nearest neighbor algorithm. TCR overlap was defined as the percentage of unique tumor TCR beta sequences that were also present in the same patient's peripheral blood. TCRdb provides this immuneACCESS table in a form limited to in-frame rearrangements. Some clones are lacking; in checked studies, under half of them reflect an unresolved V gene, and why the rest are absent is not known. D and trimming were read from the DNA, whereas the V and J calls and clone size are those reported in that table. The sample profile shows roughly 100,000 clones; nearly 90% of them were found once. Of the sample, 2.5% to 3% is held by the ten largest clones.

With regard to this clone: Its antigen remains unidentified. One base away there is no much larger clone; base qualities are not given.

The CDR3, cysteine through phenylalanine, is 14 amino acids long. Only the CDR3 DNA is retained, 42 bases long and in frame from the first base. Trimming removed 4 bases from V and 1 base from J; the gene matches leave 3 bases unexplained. The germline V gene supplies CDR1 SGHRS and CDR2 YFSETQ. Sample time point, as interpreted from the label and publication: after dendritic cell vaccination, including at tumor progression/relapse. To be selected, patients needed enough residual fresh-frozen tumor tissue and more than two years of available survival data. Although molecular status otherwise differed among the glioblastoma patients, no patient had an isocitrate dehydrogenase mutation. PBMC were collected before vaccination, two weeks after the third vaccination, and at tumor progression when it occurred. Genomic DNA was extracted with the Qiagen DNeasy Blood extraction Kit.

The V and J genes are TRBV5-1 and TRBJ2-7; 9 central bases correspond to TRBD1. Sequenced here: blood, sampled after dendritic cell vaccination. The sequence was obtained from a human donor with glioblastoma. DNA sequence: TGCGCCAGCAGCGTGGGACAGGGATCCTACGAGCAGTACTTC. It encodes CASSVGQGSYEQYF.